The next 11 T cell receptor beta chains were all read from a single sample in a study of regulatory T cells in long-lasting Graves disease (dated by TCRdb to the early 2020s). Explained via the paper, the time point label denotes: newly diagnosed GD, antithyroid drugs for less than 3 months. RNA was extracted from PBMCs in TRIzol for both TCR sequencing and RNA sequencing. Libraries were constructed by multiplex PCR. TCRdb names Illumina HiSeq 4000 as the instrument used. CDR3 regions were amplified by Arm-PCR with iRepertoire HTBI primers to construct TCR beta libraries. Through fastp at Q25 and MiXCR, TCRdb rebuilt clones from the public reads, retaining in-frame beta chains. Rows matching on CDR3 protein sequence are summarized as one entry with the most common DNA and genes. The sample has a few hundred thousand distinct CDR3 sequences on record, approximately 18% of them singletons. The top ten constitute roughly 15% of the sample.

These data were likewise used in another study, on T cells in Graves' hyperthyroidism and ophthalmopathy.

The sequenced sample was peripheral blood mononuclear cells (PBMCs), obtained at new diagnosis, from a patient treated with antithyroid drugs. The receptor set was obtained from a woman aged 25 to 45 with Graves disease. Donor details come from another sample of the same person, matched by shared clones.

In regard to this clonotype: This may arise from a read error, as a much more abundant clone is one base away. The V call is TRBV6-1, the J call TRBJ1-5, with D perhaps TRBD1 (5 bases). Between the trimmed V and J ends, which lost 4 bases and 1 base, there was a span of 11 bases. The CDR3 spans 15 residues. Looked up from germline, CDR1 is MNHNS and CDR2 is SASEGT. DNA for the CDR3: TGTGCCAGCAGTGGTTCCCGGGGCAGCAATCAGCCCCAGCATTTT. Residues: CASSGSRGSNQPQHF.

This clonotype appeared many times. The CDR3 nucleotides read TGCGCCAGCAGTGAGTCGAGAGCGTATGGCTACACCTTC. Translation gives CASSESRAYGYTF. This chain joins TRBV10-2 and TRBJ1-2; unclear D gene. This CDR3 has 13 amino acids. The germline V and J ends were trimmed by 0 bases and 5 bases, with 7 bases remaining between them. The V gene's germline CDR1 is WSHSY and CDR2 SAAADI.

The sample holds many counts of this clonotype. The gene calls are TRBV29-1 and TRBJ2-5; D is perhaps TRBD1 (6 bases). The CDR3 loop spans 14 amino acids. V lost 8 bases and J 6 bases, leaving 22 bases between the germline ends. The germline gives CDR1 SQVTM, CDR2 ANQGSEA. The CDR3 DNA is TGCAGCTGCCACGATCAGACAGGCTCCAAGACCCAGTACTTC. It translates to CSCHDQTGSKTQYF. Variable domain in full (rest from reference TRBV29-1 and TRBJ2-5): SAVISQKPSRDICQRGTSLTIQCQVDSQVTMMFWYRQQPGQSLTLIATANQGSEATYESGFVIDKFPISRPNLTFSTLTVSNMSPEDSSIYLCSCHDQTGSKTQYFGPGTRLLVL.

This clonotype has a count of ten or more. The chain has TRBV20-1 and TRBJ1-1; D gene uncertain. V dropped 1 base and J dropped 4 bases, with 10 bases sitting between them. From germline, CDR1 is DFQATT and CDR2 SNEGSKA (reference sequence). The CDR3 has 13 residues. CDR3 sequence reads: CSARGEGGTEAFF. In nucleotides, the CDR3 is TGCAGTGCTAGAGGTGAGGGAGGCACTGAAGCTTTCTTT.

This clonotype appeared many times. The genes are TRBV4-2 and TRBJ1-5; maybe TRBD1 (5 bases). The CDR3 sequence is 16 residues long. Germline CDR1 LGHNA, CDR2 YNFKEQ. V was trimmed by 0 bases and J by 8 bases, leaving 17 bases between them. The chain's CDR3 is CASSQDSHRFLEPQHF. DNA for the CDR3: TGTGCCAGCAGCCAAGACTCTCACAGGTTCTTGGAGCCCCAGCATTTT.

This clonotype was recorded at least ten times. The chain couples TRBV13 to TRBJ1-1; D is ambiguous. Germline CDR1 reads PRHDT; CDR2 reads FYEKMQ (reference sequence). The CDR3 length is 15 residues. Trimming took 5 bases from V and 0 from J, leaving 13 bases between them. The CDR3 bases are TGTGCCAGCAGCCGACTCGACGGATTGAACACTGAAGCTTTCTTT. Its protein is CASSRLDGLNTEAFF.

This clonotype occurred a few times. This clone may be a read error of a much larger clone one base away. The chain couples TRBV5-5 to TRBJ1-5; unclear D gene. The V end lost 0 bases, the J end lost 0 bases, and 7 bases lay between the germline ends. The CDR3 sequence is 15 residues long. CDR1 is SGHKS and CDR2 is YYEKEE in the germline V gene (reference sequence). In DNA, the CDR3 is TGTGCCAGCAGCTTGGATCACGTTAGCAATCAGCCCCAGCATTTT. It encodes CASSLDHVSNQPQHF.

This clonotype was counted many times. Written as DNA, the CDR3 is TGTGCCAGCAGCCCCTTAGGAGGGATCTATGGCTACACCTTC. This gives the protein CASSPLGGIYGYTF. This chain links TRBV3-1 with TRBJ1-2; D is unresolved. The germline V and J ends were trimmed by 4 bases and 4 bases, with 13 bases remaining between them. Germline assignment: CDR1 LGHDT and CDR2 YNNKEL (reference sequence). There are 14 residues in the CDR3.

This clonotype has ten or more counts. V gene TRBV7-6 combines with J gene TRBJ1-1, with unresolved D. There are 13 residues in the CDR3. Trimming took 1 base from V and 3 from J, leaving 6 bases between them. Per the germline V gene, CDR1 is SGHVS and CDR2 is FNYEAQ. Here the CDR3 DNA reads TGTGCCAGCAGCTTAGAAAAGGACACTGAAGCTTTCTTT. Amino acids: CASSLEKDTEAFF.

The chain employs TRBV19 and TRBJ2-5; D gene uncertain. CDR3 size: 13 residues. Deletions cut 4 bases from V and 2 bases from J, with 8 bases between. CDR1 is LNHDA, CDR2 SQIVND, per germline (reference sequence). CDR3 sequence: CASSSWGQETQYF. For the CDR3, the DNA is TGTGCCAGTAGTAGCTGGGGACAAGAGACCCAGTACTTC.

In its sample, this clonotype was seen many times. The rearrangement joins TRBV9 to TRBJ1-5; D is undetermined. CDR1 is SGDLS and CDR2 is YYNGEE in the germline V gene. The CDR3 covers 14 residues. With 0 bases removed from V and 7 bases from J, the gap between germline ends came to 11 bases. CDR3 DNA sequence: TGTGCCAGCAGCGTAGGAATAGGCGGCCAGCCCCAGCATTTT. It translates to CASSVGIGGQPQHF. The full variable domain, its missing parts supplied by reference TRBV9 and TRBJ1-5, is DSGVTQTPKHLITATGQRVTLRCSPRSGDLSVYWYQQSLDQGLQFLIQYYNGEERAKGNILERFSAQQFPDLHSELNLSSLELGDSALYFCASSVGIGGQPQHFGDGTRLSIL.